This TCR beta chain was observed in a study of liver allograft versus peripheral blood T cells. The overall study: The authors compared T cell receptor repertoires in transplanted livers with those in the peripheral blood of recipients. General study findings and limits: Peripheral blood reportedly held T cell receptor repertoires that differed from those inside liver allografts.

As for this clonotype: Antigen: not known. This sequence may be a read error, since a much larger clone differs from it by one base.

Each CDR3 protein is one row after TCRdb ran MiXCR on the reads. The data hold 5,600 or so distinct CDR3 sequences, with less than 20% observed a single time. CDR1 is MNHNY and CDR2 is SVGAGI in the germline V gene (reference sequence). V lost 6 bases and J 7 bases, leaving 15 bases between the germline ends. The CDR3 is made up of 13 amino acids. This sequence originates from a human patient who had a liver transplant. Some T cells may trace back to the graft donor. The chain links TRBV6-6 to TRBJ1-1; perhaps TRBD1 as D (6 bases). The CDR3 protein is CASRADRFYEAFF. The CDR3 nucleotides read TGTGCCAGCAGAGCCGACAGGTTTTATGAAGCTTTCTTT.